Each of the 24 T cell receptor beta chains below was sequenced from the same sample in a study of T cell responses to AZD1222 COVID-19 vaccine. Using immunoSEQ multiplex PCR, the repertoire was profiled, and TCRdb retains in-frame clones only, with some absent. The repertoire holds about 130,000 clones, with roughly 84% as singletons. The source material was peripheral blood, sampled on day 0 of AZD1222 vaccination. Receptor source: an adult in good health.

The chain recombines TRBV5-1 with TRBJ1-2; possibly TRBD1 for D (5 bases). Trimming left V 0 bases short and J 2 bases short, with 5 bases between. Germline V gene sequence: CDR1 SGHRS, CDR2 YFSETQ. This CDR3 is built from 13 residues. CDR3 residues: CASSLAGNYGYTF. CDR3 nucleotide sequence: TGCGCCAGCAGCTTGGCAGGGAACTATGGCTACACCTTC.

In DNA, the CDR3 is TGTGCCAGCAGCACTTGGACAGCGGGACCTGAAGCTTTCTTT. Protein product: CASSTWTAGPEAFF. The chain couples TRBV21-1 to TRBJ1-1. TRBV21-1 represents a pseudogene. The CDR3 runs to 14 residues.

The rearrangement uses TRBV21-1 and TRBJ1-1; the D call of TRBD1 is as the table states it, not checked on the DNA. TRBV21-1 is assigned pseudogene status. The length of the CDR3 is 17 residues. The CDR3 sequence: CASSKADRGREDTEAFF. CDR3 in DNA: TGTGCCAGCAGCAAAGCAGACAGGGGGCGAGAAGACACTGAAGCTTTCTTT.

This chain joins TRBV10-3 and TRBJ1-3; D unclear. Looked up from germline, CDR1 is ENHRY and CDR2 is SYGVKD. V lost 0 bases to trimming and J lost 4 bases, with 10 bases between them. CDR3 size: 15 residues. The chain's CDR3 is CAISESRAFGNTIYF. CDR3 DNA: TGTGCCATCAGTGAGTCAAGGGCCTTCGGAAACACCATATATTTT.

V gene TRBV10-2 combines with J gene TRBJ2-3, with 12 bases that match TRBD2. V trimming: 0 bases; J trimming: 5 bases; junction bases outside the gene matches: 6. Germline V lookup: CDR1 WSHSY, CDR2 SAAADI. This CDR3 region has 17 residues. The CDR3 nucleotides are TGCGCCAGCAGTGAGTCGGCTAGCGGGGGGGCAAGAGATACGCAGTATTTT. It codes for CASSESASGGARDTQYF.

The chain joins TRBV7-9 to TRBJ1-2, with D uncertain. There are 12 residues in the CDR3. V lost 4 bases and J 4 bases, leaving 7 bases between the germline ends. Germline-derived CDR1 and CDR2 are SEHNR and FQNEAQ (reference sequence). The CDR3 sequence is CASSSDTYGYTF. In nucleotides, the CDR3 is TGTGCCAGCAGCTCCGACACCTATGGCTACACCTTC. Using reference TRBV7-9 and TRBJ1-2 for the parts outside the CDR3, the full variable domain is DTGVSQNPRHKITKRGQNVTFRCDPISEHNRLYWYRQTLGQGPEFLTYFQNEAQLEKSRLLSDRFSAERPKGSFSTLEIQRTEQGDSAMYLCASSSDTYGYTFGSGTRLTVV.

The rearrangement joins TRBV14 to TRBJ1-6; D possibly corresponds to TRBD1 (5 bases). Per the germline V gene, CDR1 is SGHDN and CDR2 is FVKESK. The length of the CDR3 is 19 residues. With 2 bases removed from V and 4 bases from J, the gap between germline ends came to 21 bases. CDR3 protein: CASSQKDRTTARYNSPLHF. The CDR3 bases are TGTGCCAGCAGCCAAAAAGACAGAACGACGGCTCGATATAATTCACCCCTCCACTTT.

The chain has TRBV9 and TRBJ2-3; D is perhaps TRBD1 or TRBD2 (6 bases each). CDR1 SGDLS and CDR2 YYNGEE come from the germline V gene. The CDR3 runs 15 residues. V was clipped by 3 bases and J by 5 bases, with 16 bases between them. CDR3 coding DNA: TGTGCCAGCAGCGCCTCCTTAGGAGGGGGAGATACGCAGTATTTT. It yields the protein CASSASLGGGDTQYF.

V and J are TRBV5-4 and TRBJ1-3; D not resolved. V was clipped by 0 bases and J by 3 bases, with 4 bases between them. This CDR3 contains 13 residues. The V gene's germline CDR1 is SGHNT and CDR2 YYREEE (reference sequence). The CDR3 loop reads CASSLGSGNTIYF. CDR3 coding DNA: TGTGCCAGCAGCTTGGGAAGTGGAAACACCATATATTTT.

The chain uses TRBV24-1 and TRBJ2-7; tentatively, D is TRBD2 (5 bases). Deletions cut 4 bases from V and 4 bases from J, with 13 bases between. CDR3 size: 14 residues. Germline CDR1 reads KGHDR; CDR2 reads SFDVKD. CDR3 nucleotides: TGTGCCACCAGTGACCCTGGAACGGGATACGAGCAGTACTTC. Translating gives CATSDPGTGYEQYF.

The chain is built from TRBV27 and TRBJ2-1; D is perhaps TRBD1 (6 bases). Germline V gives CDR1 MNHEY, CDR2 SMNVEV (reference sequence). V was cut by 5 bases and J by 7 bases, with 24 bases left in between. The CDR3 runs to 17 residues. This CDR3 reads CASSHLQQGRGTNEQFF. The CDR3 DNA reads as TGTGCCAGCAGTCACCTGCAACAGGGTCGGGGAACGAATGAGCAGTTCTTC.

The chain is built from TRBV7-8 and TRBJ1-5, with 7 positions matching TRBD1. The CDR3 spans 15 residues. Unmatched junction bases numbered 12, after V lost 5 bases and J lost 8 bases. Germline CDR1 SGHVS, CDR2 FQNEAQ. The CDR3 here is CASSNAHRGWEPQHF. The CDR3 DNA reads TGTGCCAGCAGCAACGCCCACAGGGGATGGGAGCCCCAGCATTTT.

The chain links TRBV4-1 to TRBJ1-1; the D is unclear. Deletions cut 6 bases from V and 3 bases from J, with 14 bases between. This CDR3 has 14 amino acids. From germline, CDR1 is MGHRA and CDR2 YSYEKL. The CDR3 loop is CASSSHLRDTEAFF. In DNA, the CDR3 is TGCGCCAGCAGTTCCCACCTACGTGACACTGAAGCTTTCTTT.

The chain links TRBV3-1 (or the pseudogene TRBV3-2) to TRBJ2-2; D is undetermined. Trimming removed 6 bases at V and 0 bases at J, with 14 bases between. Germline-derived CDR1 and CDR2 are LGHDT and YNNKEL (reference sequence). CDR3 length equals 16 residues. The CDR3 nucleotides read TGTGCCAGCAGTCGTCGCAAGCCAGCGAACACCGGGGAGCTGTTTTTT. Protein sequence: CASSRRKPANTGELFF.

The gene calls are TRBV12-5 and TRBJ2-3; 7 positions agree with TRBD2. J lost 2 bases, V lost 6 bases, and 11 bases had no gene match. Per germline, CDR1 LGHNT and CDR2 FRNRAP. The CDR3 contains 16 residues. The CDR3 loop is CASGHNSGFSTDTQYF. DNA of the CDR3: TGTGCTAGTGGCCATAATAGCGGGTTTTCCACAGATACGCAGTATTTT.

The chain combines TRBV3-1 (or the pseudogene TRBV3-2) with TRBJ1-2; 10 bases agree with TRBD1. The V segment lost 0 bases and the J segment 4 bases; nucleotides outside the gene matches: 2. CDR3 size: 15 residues. The germline V gene encodes CDR1 LGHDT and CDR2 YNNKEL (reference sequence). The CDR3 here is CASSQDWTGGYGYTF. The CDR3, as DNA: TGTGCCAGCAGCCAAGATTGGACAGGGGGCTATGGCTACACCTTC.

V is TRBV9 and J is TRBJ1-3; D might be TRBD1 (5 bases). The V end was cut by 0 bases, the J end by 4 bases, with 11 bases between. Germline CDR1 is SGDLS and CDR2 is YYNGEE. CDR3 size: 15 residues. The CDR3 DNA is TGTGCCAGCAGCGTAGCAGGGTCTTCGGGAAACACCATATATTTT. This sequence encodes CASSVAGSSGNTIYF.

This rearrangement joins TRBV28 to TRBJ2-2; no firm D call. V lost 7 bases, J lost 6 bases, and 6 bases lay in between. Germline CDR1 and CDR2: MDHEN and SYDVKM. The CDR3 spans 11 residues. The CDR3 nucleotides read TGTGCCAGCAAGGTCCCCGGGGAGCTGTTTTTT. Translated: CASKVPGELFF.

The V gene is TRBV5-6, the J gene TRBJ2-2; the D is unclear. CDR3 length: 15 residues. V dropped 0 bases and J dropped 0 bases, with 6 bases sitting between them. Germline-derived CDR1 and CDR2 are SGHDT and YYEEEE. This CDR3 is CASSLEQSNTGELFF. CDR3 DNA: TGTGCCAGCAGCTTGGAACAGTCGAACACCGGGGAGCTGTTTTTT.

The V gene is TRBV19, the J gene TRBJ1-5, with D possibly being TRBD1 (6 bases). The ends were cut back, 6 bases at V and 4 bases at J, with 19 bases in the middle. Germline CDR1 is LNHDA and CDR2 is SQIVND (reference sequence). CDR3 length: 16 amino acids. The CDR3 is CASSPTPGQLNQPQHF. CDR3 sequence (DNA): TGTGCCAGTAGCCCAACCCCCGGACAGCTAAATCAGCCCCAGCATTTT.

The chain uses TRBV7-9 and TRBJ1-2; tentative D call: TRBD1 (6 bases). The germline V and J ends were trimmed by 1 base and 3 bases, with 12 bases remaining between them. Per the germline V gene, CDR1 is SEHNR and CDR2 is FQNEAQ (reference sequence). The CDR3 length is 15 residues. The CDR3 sequence is CASSLGQGLDYGYTF. The CDR3, as DNA: TGTGCCAGCAGCTTAGGCCAGGGGTTGGACTATGGCTACACCTTC.

This sequence joins TRBV11-2 and TRBJ1-1, with D possibly being TRBD1 (6 bases). The germline gives CDR1 SGHAT, CDR2 FQNNGV. The CDR3 covers 14 residues. With 3 bases removed from V and 4 bases from J, the gap between germline ends came to 12 bases. The DNA for the CDR3 is TGTGCCAGCAGCTTTGGAACAGGGAGCACTGAAGCTTTCTTT. This gives the protein CASSFGTGSTEAFF. Looking up the rest from reference TRBV11-2 and TRBJ1-1 gives the full variable domain: EAGVAQSPRYKIIEKRQSVAFWCNPISGHATLYWYQQILGQGPKLLIQFQNNGVVDDSQLPKDRFSAERLKGVDSTLKIQPAKLEDSAVYLCASSFGTGSTEAFFGQGTRLTVV.

V is TRBV6-1 and J is TRBJ1-5; maybe TRBD1 (6 bases). Per germline, CDR1 MNHNS and CDR2 SASEGT. V shed 4 bases and J shed 2 bases, with 15 bases lying between them. This CDR3 spans 16 amino acids. The CDR3 spells CASSGQALVGNQPQHF. DNA for the CDR3: TGTGCCAGCAGTGGACAGGCCCTGGTGGGCAATCAGCCCCAGCATTTT.

The chain has TRBV7-6 and TRBJ2-3; D is possibly TRBD2 (6 bases). Trimming shortened V by 0 bases and J by 0 bases, and 13 bases separated the two germline ends. The length of the CDR3 is 17 residues. The V gene's germline CDR1 is SGHVS and CDR2 FNYEAQ. CDR3 residues: CASSLAEGISSTDTQYF. The CDR3 DNA follows: TGTGCCAGCAGCTTAGCGGAGGGGATTAGTAGCACAGATACGCAGTATTTT.